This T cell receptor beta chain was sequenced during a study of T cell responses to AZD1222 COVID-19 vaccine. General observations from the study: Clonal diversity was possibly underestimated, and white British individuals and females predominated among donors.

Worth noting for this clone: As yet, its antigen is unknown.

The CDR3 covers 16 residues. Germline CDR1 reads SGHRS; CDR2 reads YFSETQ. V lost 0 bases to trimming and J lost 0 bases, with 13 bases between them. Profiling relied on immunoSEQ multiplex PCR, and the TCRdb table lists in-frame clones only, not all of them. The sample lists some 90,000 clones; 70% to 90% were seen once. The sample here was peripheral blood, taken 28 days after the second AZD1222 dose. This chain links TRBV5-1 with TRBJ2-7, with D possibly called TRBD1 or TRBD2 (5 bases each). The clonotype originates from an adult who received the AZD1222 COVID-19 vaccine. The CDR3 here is CASSLALGDSSYEQYF. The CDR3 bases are TGCGCCAGCAGCTTGGCATTGGGGGATAGCTCCTACGAGCAGTACTTC.